The 17 T cell receptor beta chains given below trace back to one sample, sequenced in a study of CD8 T cells in Susac syndrome. An amount of RNA that ranged from roughly 0.45 to 1 ug was reverse transcribed with random hexamers. MiXCR, run by TCRdb on the immunoSEQ multiplex PCR reads, gives a single entry per CDR3 protein. The table includes approximately 210,000 distinct CDR3 sequences, approximately 94% detected once. The material sequenced was CD4+ T cells from PBMCs. The receptors here all came from a human donor with Susac syndrome.

In its sample, this clonotype was seen a few times. This sequence joins TRBV29-1 and TRBJ2-5; TRBD2 agrees at 8 bases. Germline loops: CDR1 SQVTM, CDR2 ANQGSEA. V lost 4 bases to trimming and J lost 4 bases; unmatched junction nucleotides: 8. This CDR3 has 14 amino acids. The CDR3 region has the DNA TGCAGCGTTGCGAGCGGGGGTCGGGCAGAGACCCAGTACTTC. This codes for CSVASGGRAETQYF.

The gene calls are TRBV30 and TRBJ1-6, with 10 bases fitting TRBD1. J lost 6 bases, V lost 5 bases, and 4 bases had no gene match. CDR1 is GTSNPN and CDR2 is SVGIG in the germline V gene (reference sequence). The CDR3 loop spans 14 amino acids. Written as DNA, the CDR3 is TGTGCCTGGGGGACAGGGGCGGGTAATTCACCCCTCCACTTT. Protein sequence: CAWGTGAGNSPLHF.

The chain employs TRBV7-9 and TRBJ1-5; perhaps TRBD1 as D (5 bases). The CDR3 runs 14 residues. From germline, CDR1 is SEHNR and CDR2 FQNEAQ (reference sequence). The ends were cut back, 10 bases at V and 1 base at J, with 14 bases in the middle. Here the CDR3 reads CATTTVNSNQPQHF. The CDR3 DNA is TGTGCCACTACGACAGTGAACAGCAATCAGCCCCAGCATTTT.

V is TRBV11-3 and J is TRBJ2-7; D is perhaps TRBD1 (6 bases). Germline V CDR1 and CDR2: SGHNT, YENEEA. The CDR3 has 15 residues. Trimming shortened V by 5 bases and J by 1 base, and 15 bases separated the two germline ends. The CDR3 spells CASSARTDRSYEQYF. The CDR3 DNA reads as TGTGCCAGCAGCGCCCGGACAGACCGTTCCTACGAGCAGTACTTC.

The chain couples TRBV20-1 to TRBJ2-5; a weak D match, TRBD2 (6 bases). Trimming took off 5 bases at V and 1 base at J, with 17 bases between the two ends. Germline assignment: CDR1 DFQATT and CDR2 SNEGSKA (reference sequence). The CDR3 runs 15 residues. The CDR3 loop reads CSALPGTFTQETQYF. The CDR3 bases are TGCAGTGCTCTCCCAGGGACTTTTACCCAAGAGACCCAGTACTTC.

J is TRBJ2-1 and V is TRBV9; 14 bases are shared with TRBD2. Germline-derived CDR1 and CDR2 are SGDLS and YYNGEE. J lost 8 bases, V lost 4 bases, and 11 bases had no gene match. This CDR3 contains 17 residues. CDR3 sequence reads: CASSPRLAGGPRDEQFF. The DNA for the CDR3 is TGTGCCAGCAGCCCCCGACTAGCGGGGGGGCCTAGGGATGAGCAGTTCTTC.

This rearrangement joins TRBV6-2 or TRBV6-3 to TRBJ2-7, with D unresolved. The CDR3 has 14 amino acids. Trimming removed 0 bases at V and 0 bases at J, with 6 bases between. Per the germline V gene, CDR1 is MNHEY and CDR2 is SVGEGT. The CDR3 coding sequence is TGTGCCAGCAGTTACTCCCAGGTCTCCTACGAGCAGTACTTC. It is translated as CASSYSQVSYEQYF.

The rearrangement joins TRBV12-3 or TRBV12-4 to TRBJ2-7; D call uncertain. The CDR3 runs to 14 residues. The V end was cut by 1 base, the J end by 4 bases, with 11 bases between. CDR3 sequence reads: CASSLVRHPYEQYF. The CDR3 DNA follows: TGTGCCAGCAGTTTAGTTAGACATCCTTACGAGCAGTACTTC.

The J gene is TRBJ1-1, the V gene TRBV5-1; D is perhaps TRBD1 (6 bases). From germline, CDR1 is SGHRS and CDR2 YFSETQ. V lost 4 bases and J 1 base, leaving 11 bases between the germline ends. The CDR3 has 14 amino acids. The CDR3 DNA sequence: TGCGCCAGCAGCATGCTACAGGGGAACACTGAAGCTTTCTTT. This gives the protein CASSMLQGNTEAFF.

The chain combines TRBV29-1 with TRBJ1-6, with TRBD1 matching 9 bases. The CDR3 covers 13 residues. Trimming removed 6 bases from V and 8 bases from J; junction bases left unmatched: 5. From germline, CDR1 is SQVTM and CDR2 ANQGSEA. CDR3 sequence reads: CSVGQGLDSPLHF. The CDR3 DNA reads TGCAGCGTGGGACAGGGTCTCGATTCACCCCTCCACTTT.

The chain recombines TRBV30 with TRBJ1-4; D is unresolved. The germline CDR1 and CDR2 sequences are GTSNPN and SVGIG (reference sequence). V was cut by 0 bases and J by 8 bases, with 7 bases left in between. CDR3 size: 12 residues. The CDR3 DNA follows: TGTGCCTGGAGTGTACTAGGCGAAAAACTGTTTTTT. This codes for CAWSVLGEKLFF.

The genes are TRBV5-1 and TRBJ1-1, with a possible D match to TRBD1 (5 bases). CDR1 is SGHRS, CDR2 YFSETQ, per germline. Trimming left V 3 bases short and J 0 bases short, with 12 bases between. The CDR3 has 15 amino acids. CDR3: CASSSPGVLNTEAFF. DNA of the CDR3: TGCGCCAGCAGCTCCCCGGGGGTTCTGAACACTGAAGCTTTCTTT.

This chain connects TRBV6-2 or TRBV6-3 to TRBJ1-1, with D possibly matching TRBD1 (6 bases). CDR1 and CDR2 (germline): MNHEY, SVGEGT. This CDR3 spans 13 amino acids. V was shortened by 4 bases and J by 11 bases, with 17 bases between the two germline ends. The CDR3, as DNA: TGTGCCAGCAGTTTCGGGGGCACCCTTGGGGCTTTCTTT. Encoded protein: CASSFGGTLGAFF.

The chain is built from TRBV20-1 and TRBJ1-6, with D possibly TRBD1 on 5 matching bases. The CDR3 consists of 16 residues. The germline V gene has CDR1 DFQATT and CDR2 SNEGSKA (reference sequence). The V and J ends lost 0 bases and 9 bases respectively, with 18 bases between them. The CDR3 sequence is CSAREGREGRASPLHF. The CDR3 DNA reads as TGCAGTGCTAGAGAGGGGCGGGAGGGGAGGGCTTCACCCCTCCACTTT.

CDR3 sequence reads: CASSQGEDSGTQYF. In nucleotides, the CDR3 is TGCGCCAGCAGCCAGGGGGAGGATAGCGGGACCCAGTACTTC. The chain is built from TRBV4-3 and TRBJ2-5; TRBD2 might be the D (6 bases). CDR3 length: 14 amino acids. Trimming took 3 bases from V and 7 from J, leaving 15 bases between them. The germline V gene has CDR1 LGHNA and CDR2 YSLEER.

The chain carries TRBV4-3 and TRBJ1-1; 10 bases fit TRBD1. The CDR3 extends over 19 amino acids. The V and J ends lost 1 base and 1 base, in that order; junction bases with no gene match: 12. Looked up from germline, CDR1 is LGHNA and CDR2 is YSLEER. The CDR3 loop reads CASSQAPFRDRGPNTEAFF. In nucleotides, the CDR3 is TGCGCCAGCAGCCAAGCCCCTTTCCGGGACAGGGGACCGAACACTGAAGCTTTCTTT.

The chain couples TRBV20-1 to TRBJ2-4, with D possibly being TRBD1 or TRBD2 (7 bases each). Trimming pared 1 base from V and 8 bases from J, leaving 18 bases between. Germline values: CDR1 DFQATT, CDR2 SNEGSKA (reference sequence). CDR3 length equals 15 residues. The CDR3 is CSARGVGGGGDIQYF. The CDR3 nucleotides are TGCAGTGCTAGAGGAGTAGGGGGCGGGGGCGACATTCAGTACTTC.